The 4 T cell receptor beta chains below come from one sample, sequenced in a study of long-term antiretroviral therapy in people with HIV. With survey level as its setting, the immunoSEQ assay was v3.0. Measured with immunoSEQ multiplex PCR; TCRdb has only the in-frame clones, and not every one. The sample lists 20,000 to 30,000 clones, roughly 85% occurring once. The sequencing here drew on unsorted PBMCs, taken 2.3 years after starting antiretroviral therapy. The receptors come from a man between 40 and 49 years old with HIV.

This sequence joins TRBV10-3 and TRBJ1-5; D remains unclear. Per germline, CDR1 ENHRY and CDR2 SYGVKD. CDR3 length: 16 residues. Deletions cut 2 bases from V and 3 bases from J, with 14 bases between. This chain's CDR3 is CAISEPTGKNNQPQHF. The CDR3 DNA is TGTGCCATCAGTGAGCCTACCGGGAAAAACAATCAGCCCCAGCATTTT.

The rearrangement joins TRBV27 to TRBJ1-5, with 9 bases identical to TRBD1. Germline V gene lookup returns CDR1 MNHEY and CDR2 SMNVEV (reference sequence). The CDR3 sequence is 14 residues long. V lost 7 bases, J lost 4 bases, and 5 bases stayed unmatched. CDR3 protein: CASMDRGSNQPQHF. CDR3 in DNA: TGTGCCAGCATGGACAGGGGCTCAAATCAGCCCCAGCATTTT.

This clone was observed a few times. The chain recombines TRBV14 with TRBJ2-5; perhaps D is TRBD1 or TRBD2 (6 bases each). This CDR3 is built from 17 residues. Germline CDR1 reads SGHDN; CDR2 reads FVKESK. V was clipped by 2 bases and J by 4 bases, with 20 bases between them. CDR3 residues: CASSQNLQGGQRETQYF. CDR3 in DNA: TGTGCCAGCAGCCAAAACCTACAGGGAGGTCAGAGAGAGACCCAGTACTTC.

This clone appeared a few times. The V and J genes are TRBV10-3 and TRBJ1-1; D possibly corresponds to TRBD1 (5 bases). Germline V gene lookup returns CDR1 ENHRY and CDR2 SYGVKD. V was cut by 3 bases and J by 2 bases, with 13 bases left in between. The CDR3 has 15 residues. CDR3 nucleotides: TGTGCCATCAGTGACCCGGGACCCAAAAACACTGAAGCTTTCTTT. This encodes CAISDPGPKNTEAFF.